This TCR beta chain was captured by sequencing in a study of T cell changes during pregnancy in multiple sclerosis. This CDR3 region has 14 residues. Germline trimming cut 0 bases from V and 6 bases from J; bases unmatched to any gene: 4. CDR1 and CDR2 from the germline V gene are SEHNR and FQNEAQ (reference sequence). Only in-frame clones appear in the TCRdb table, and some are missing; sequencing was by immunoSEQ multiplex PCR. The table includes about 72,000 clones, 91% detected once. The chain has TRBV7-9 and TRBJ1-1; 7 bases line up with TRBD1. The sequencing used peripheral blood, collected in the third trimester of pregnancy. This receptor was obtained from a female donor in good health, enrolled as a control in a pregnancy study. DNA for the CDR3: TGTGCCAGCAGCTTAGCGCGGACAGGTCCTGAAGCTTTCTTT. Amino acids: CASSLARTGPEAFF. The full variable domain, rest sourced from reference TRBV7-9 and TRBJ1-1, is DTGVSQNPRHKITKRGQNVTFRCDPISEHNRLYWYRQTLGQGPEFLTYFQNEAQLEKSRLLSDRFSAERPKGSFSTLEIQRTEQGDSAMYLCASSLARTGPEAFFGQGTRLTVV.